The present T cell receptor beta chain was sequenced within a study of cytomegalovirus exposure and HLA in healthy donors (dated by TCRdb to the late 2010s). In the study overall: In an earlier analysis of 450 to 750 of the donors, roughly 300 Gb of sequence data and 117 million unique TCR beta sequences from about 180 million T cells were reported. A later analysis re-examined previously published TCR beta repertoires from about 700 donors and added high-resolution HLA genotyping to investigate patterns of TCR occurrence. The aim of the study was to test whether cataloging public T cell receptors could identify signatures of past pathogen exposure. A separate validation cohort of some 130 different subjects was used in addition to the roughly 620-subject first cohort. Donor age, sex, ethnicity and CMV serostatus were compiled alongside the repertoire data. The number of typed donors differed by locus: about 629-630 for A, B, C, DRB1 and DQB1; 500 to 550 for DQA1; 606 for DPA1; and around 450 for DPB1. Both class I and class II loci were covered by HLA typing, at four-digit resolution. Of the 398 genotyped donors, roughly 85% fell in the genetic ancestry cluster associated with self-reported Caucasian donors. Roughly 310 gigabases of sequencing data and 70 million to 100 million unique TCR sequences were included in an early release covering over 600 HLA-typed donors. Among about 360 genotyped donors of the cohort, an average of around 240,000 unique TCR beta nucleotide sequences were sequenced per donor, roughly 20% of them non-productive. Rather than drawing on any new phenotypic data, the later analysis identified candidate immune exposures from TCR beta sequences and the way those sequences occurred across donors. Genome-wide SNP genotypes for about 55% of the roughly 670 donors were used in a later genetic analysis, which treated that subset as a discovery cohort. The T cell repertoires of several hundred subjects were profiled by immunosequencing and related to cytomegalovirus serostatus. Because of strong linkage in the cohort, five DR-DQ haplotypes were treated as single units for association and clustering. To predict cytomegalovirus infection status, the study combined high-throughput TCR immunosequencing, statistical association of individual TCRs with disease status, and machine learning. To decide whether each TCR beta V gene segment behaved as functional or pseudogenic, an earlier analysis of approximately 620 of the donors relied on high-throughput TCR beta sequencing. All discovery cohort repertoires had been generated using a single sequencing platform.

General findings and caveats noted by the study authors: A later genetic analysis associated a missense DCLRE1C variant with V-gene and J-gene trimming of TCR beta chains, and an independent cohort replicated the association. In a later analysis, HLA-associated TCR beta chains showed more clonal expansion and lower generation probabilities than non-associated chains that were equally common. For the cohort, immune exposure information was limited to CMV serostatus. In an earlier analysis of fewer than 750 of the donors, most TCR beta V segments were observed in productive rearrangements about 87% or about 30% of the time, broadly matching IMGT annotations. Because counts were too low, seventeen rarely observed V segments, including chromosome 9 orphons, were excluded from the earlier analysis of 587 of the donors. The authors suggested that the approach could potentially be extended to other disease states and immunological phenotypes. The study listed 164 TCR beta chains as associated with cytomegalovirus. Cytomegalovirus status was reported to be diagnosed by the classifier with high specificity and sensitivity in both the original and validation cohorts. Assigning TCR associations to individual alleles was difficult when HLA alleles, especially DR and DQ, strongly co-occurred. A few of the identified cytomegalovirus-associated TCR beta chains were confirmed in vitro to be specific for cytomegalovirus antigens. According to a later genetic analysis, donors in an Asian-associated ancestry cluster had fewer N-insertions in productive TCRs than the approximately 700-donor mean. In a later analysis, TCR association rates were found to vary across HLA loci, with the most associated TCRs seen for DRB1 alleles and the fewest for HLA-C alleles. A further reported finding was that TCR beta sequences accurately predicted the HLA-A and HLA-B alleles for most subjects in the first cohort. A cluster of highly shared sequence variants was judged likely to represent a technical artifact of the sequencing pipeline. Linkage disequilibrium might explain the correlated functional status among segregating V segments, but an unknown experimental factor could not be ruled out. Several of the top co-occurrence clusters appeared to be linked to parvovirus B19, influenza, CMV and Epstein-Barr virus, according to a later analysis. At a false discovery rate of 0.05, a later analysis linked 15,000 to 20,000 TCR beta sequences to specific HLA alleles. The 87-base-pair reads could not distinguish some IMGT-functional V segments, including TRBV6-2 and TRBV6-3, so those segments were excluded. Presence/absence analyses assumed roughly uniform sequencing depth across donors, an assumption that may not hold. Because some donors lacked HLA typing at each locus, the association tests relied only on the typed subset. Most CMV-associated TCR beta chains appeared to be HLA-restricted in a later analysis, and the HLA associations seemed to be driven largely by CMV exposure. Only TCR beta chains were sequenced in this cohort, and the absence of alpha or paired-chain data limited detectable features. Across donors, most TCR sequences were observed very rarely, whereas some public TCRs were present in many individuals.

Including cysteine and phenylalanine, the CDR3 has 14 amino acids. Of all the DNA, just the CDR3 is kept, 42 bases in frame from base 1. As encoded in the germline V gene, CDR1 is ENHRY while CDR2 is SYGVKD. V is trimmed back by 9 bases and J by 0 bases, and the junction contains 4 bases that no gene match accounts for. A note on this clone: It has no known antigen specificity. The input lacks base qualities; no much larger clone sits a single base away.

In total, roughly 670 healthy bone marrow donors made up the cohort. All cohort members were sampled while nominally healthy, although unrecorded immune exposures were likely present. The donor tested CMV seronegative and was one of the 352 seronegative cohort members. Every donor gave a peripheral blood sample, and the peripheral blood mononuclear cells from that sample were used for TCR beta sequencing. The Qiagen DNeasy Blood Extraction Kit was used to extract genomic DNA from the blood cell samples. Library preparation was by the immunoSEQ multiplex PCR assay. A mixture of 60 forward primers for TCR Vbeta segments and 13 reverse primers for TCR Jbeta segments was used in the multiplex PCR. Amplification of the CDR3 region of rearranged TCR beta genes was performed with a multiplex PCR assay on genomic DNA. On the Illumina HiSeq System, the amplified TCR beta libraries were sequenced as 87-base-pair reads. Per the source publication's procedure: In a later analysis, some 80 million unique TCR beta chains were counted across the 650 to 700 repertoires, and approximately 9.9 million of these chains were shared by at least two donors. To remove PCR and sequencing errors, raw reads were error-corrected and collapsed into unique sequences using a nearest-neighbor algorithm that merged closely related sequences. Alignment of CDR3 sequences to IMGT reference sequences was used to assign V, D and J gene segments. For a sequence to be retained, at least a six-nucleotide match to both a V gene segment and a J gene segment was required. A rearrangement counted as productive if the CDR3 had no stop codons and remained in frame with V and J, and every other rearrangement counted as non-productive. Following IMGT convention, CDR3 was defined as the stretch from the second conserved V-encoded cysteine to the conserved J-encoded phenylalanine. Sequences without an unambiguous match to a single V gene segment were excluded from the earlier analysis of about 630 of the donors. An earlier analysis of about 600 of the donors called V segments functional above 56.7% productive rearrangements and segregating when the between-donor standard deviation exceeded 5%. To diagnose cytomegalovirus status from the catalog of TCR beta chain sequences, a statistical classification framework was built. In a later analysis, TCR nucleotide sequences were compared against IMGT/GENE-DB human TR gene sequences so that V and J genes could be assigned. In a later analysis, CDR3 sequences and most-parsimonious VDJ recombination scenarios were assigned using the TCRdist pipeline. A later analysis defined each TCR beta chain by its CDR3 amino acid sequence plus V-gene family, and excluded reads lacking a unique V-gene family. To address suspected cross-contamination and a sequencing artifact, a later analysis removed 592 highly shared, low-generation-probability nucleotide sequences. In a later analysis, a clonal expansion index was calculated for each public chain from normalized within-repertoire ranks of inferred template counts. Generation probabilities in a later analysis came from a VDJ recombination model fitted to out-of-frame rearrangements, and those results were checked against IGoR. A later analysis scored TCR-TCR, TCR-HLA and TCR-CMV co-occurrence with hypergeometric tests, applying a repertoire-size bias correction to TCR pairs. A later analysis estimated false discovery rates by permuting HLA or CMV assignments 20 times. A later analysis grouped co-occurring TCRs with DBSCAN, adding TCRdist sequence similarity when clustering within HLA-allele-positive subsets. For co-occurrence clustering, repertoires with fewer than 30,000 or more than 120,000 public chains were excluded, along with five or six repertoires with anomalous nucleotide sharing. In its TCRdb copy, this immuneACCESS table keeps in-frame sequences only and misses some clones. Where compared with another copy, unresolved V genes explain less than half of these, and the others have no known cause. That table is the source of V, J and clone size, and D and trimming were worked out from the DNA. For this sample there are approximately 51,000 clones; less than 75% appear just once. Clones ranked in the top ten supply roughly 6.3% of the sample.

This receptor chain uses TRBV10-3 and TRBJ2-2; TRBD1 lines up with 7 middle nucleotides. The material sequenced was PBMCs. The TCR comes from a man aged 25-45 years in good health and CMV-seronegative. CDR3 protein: CAMKGTANTGELFF. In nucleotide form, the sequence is TGTGCCATGAAGGGGACAGCGAACACCGGGGAGCTGTTTTTT.